Included here is one T cell receptor beta chain sequence, with context. This clone has a single count. The antigen it recognizes is unknown. There are no base qualities to consult, and no much larger clone falls within one base. CD8 naive samples were obtained by positive selection for CCR7 among CD45RO-negative cells, yielding a CD45RA+CCR7+ population from which TemRA cells were excluded. The donors were healthy, HIV-negative adults with no recently reported acute infections or vaccinations. Every donor was a Caucasian adult living in Nashville, Tennessee, USA. Blood was obtained by leukapheresis, after which PBMCs were separated by Ficoll-Histopaque density gradient centrifugation and cryopreserved in liquid nitrogen vapor phase. Analytical flow cytometry was used to check the purity and quantity of each magnetically sorted T cell population. Genomic DNA was isolated from every sorted fraction and measured by UV absorbance on a Nanodrop 2000c.

V was cut back by 1 base and J by 5 bases, leaving a gap of 8 bases between them. Counted from cysteine to phenylalanine, this CDR3 has 13 amino acids. This entry keeps only the CDR3 DNA: 39 bases, framed from base 1. Taken from the germline V gene, the CDR1 and CDR2 loops are MGHDK and SYGVNS. Using the deep immunoSEQ assay, multiplex PCR amplified TCR CDR3 regions from genomic DNA. Extracted genomic DNA from each cell subset was spread evenly across all wells of several immunoSEQ 96-well plates, with each plate serving as a replicate. For sorted subsets, about 200 ng genomic DNA, equal to 30,000 or so T cell genomes, was loaded into each replicate PCR. Purified libraries were measured with a Qubit 3.0 fluorometer, size-checked on a Bioanalyzer 2100, and measured again with the KAPA Library Quantification kit. Every immunoSEQ 96-well plate was sequenced on a separate single-read 150-cycle Illumina NextSeq 550 flow cell. Per the original workflow: The immunoSEQ output contained only junctional sequences without quality scores, so filtering could not match that applied to full-length reads. To assign V/J genes and CDR3, sequences were annotated against IMGT germline references using PyIR, a Python wrapper for IgBLAST v1.9. Any read was removed if the V/J assignment was weak (E-value above 1e-6), the CDR3 was missing, or the read contained stop codons, out-of-frame junctions, or ambiguous translated residues. V3J clonotypes were defined by identical inferred V gene, J gene, and CDR3 amino acid sequence. Percentage overlap between repertoires was computed as shared unique clonotypes divided by the size of the smaller repertoire. Repertoire richness was assessed with RTK rarefaction, the Chao1 estimator, and Recon v2.1 estimates of unobserved clonotypes. Generation probabilities were computed with OLGA for all TCRbeta clonotypes obtained by the gDNA method from four donors. Drawn from immuneACCESS, this table holds only the in-frame rearrangements with V and J called that TCRdb kept. Clones are partly lost; checked studies trace under half to an unresolved V gene and leave the rest unexplained. The V and J calls and the clone size are those of that table, but D and trimming were determined from the DNA. For this sample there are approximately 1.9 million clones; 90% to 95% appear just once. Of the sample, less than 2% falls within the top ten clones.

The data were obtained in a study of shared clonotypes between healthy human individuals (dated by TCRdb to about 2020). Background for the entire study: A few men and two women, aged 18 to 49 years, made up the cohort. Per donor, leukapheresis produced somewhere between about 0.8 and 9 billion PBMCs. Per donor, three plates each were used for CD4 naive and CD4 memory, two for CD8 naive, and one for CD8 memory. To estimate repertoire size and how much clonotype sharing occurs between individuals, the study deeply sequenced the blood TCR repertoires of 5 or 6 healthy adults. Different laboratories and diverse techniques were used to prepare libraries and sequence TCR repertoires, to increase sequencing depth and limit assay-specific biases. Findings and caveats that apply to the study as a whole: Even with the large sequencing depth, rarefaction of the sorted-subset datasets indicated that sequencing was incomplete. Naive subsets generally had larger estimated clonotype richness than memory subsets did. Compared with non-shared clonotypes, the clonotypes found in all four sorted-subset donors had higher generation probabilities. Because the study included a small number of donors, the genetic and exposure-history diversity represented was limited. Sharing across several donors was observed for approximately 5% of naive CD4, under 4% of naive CD8, over 2% of memory CD4, and around 0.4% of memory CD8 clonotypes. Pairwise subsampling led to the expectation that sequencing depth would affect the degree of clonotype sharing among donors. Only blood was sampled, and tissue TCR repertoires likely differ from those in blood.

The chain links TRBV25-1 with TRBJ2-5, with TRBD2 tentatively as D gene (5 bases match). This sequence was found in a man between 18 and 35 years old in good health. Some clones in this sample may be carry-over from other donors' samples. Sequencing was carried out using naive CD8+ T cells from PBMCs. Interpreted using the paper, the cell subset or site label stands for: CD45RA+CCR7+. The CDR3 amino acid sequence is: CASSELTGETQYF. In nucleotides, the sequence is TGTGCCAGCAGTGAATTAACGGGGGAGACCCAGTACTTC.